The 30 T cell receptor beta chains listed next were all sequenced from one sample in a study of T-cell memory formation after mild COVID-19. TCRdb reprocessed the 5' RACE reads with MiXCR, giving one entry per CDR3 protein. The sample contains more than 100,000 distinct CDR3 sequences, about 5.9% of which appear only once. The material sequenced was PBMCs or a T cell subset sorted from them (not recorded which). These receptors came from an adult woman who had mild COVID-19 (a few samples of this study predate the infection). Cell type and time point are not known.

This clonotype turned up a few times. The V gene is TRBV7-9, the J gene TRBJ2-3; TRBD2 might be the D (6 bases). CDR3 length: 15 amino acids. CDR1 and CDR2 from the germline V gene are SEHNR and FQNEAQ (reference sequence). V was cut by 5 bases and J by 2 bases, with 14 bases left in between. This CDR3 is CASSPRLDYTDTQYF. CDR3 sequence (DNA): TGTGCCAGCAGCCCACGGCTGGACTACACAGATACGCAGTATTTT. Full variable domain (remainder filled in from reference TRBV7-9 and TRBJ2-3): DTGVSQNPRHKITKRGQNVTFRCDPISEHNRLYWYRQTLGQGPEFLTYFQNEAQLEKSRLLSDRFSAERPKGSFSTLEIQRTEQGDSAMYLCASSPRLDYTDTQYFGPGTRLTVL.

CDR3 nucleotides: TGTGCCAGCAGCTCCCTTCTTCGGACAGGGCACAGCTCCTACGAGCAGTACTTC. As protein: CASSSLLRTGHSSYEQYF. The chain uses TRBV5-6 and TRBJ2-7, with TRBD1 identical over 8 bases. The CDR3 sequence is 18 residues long. Germline V gene data show CDR1 as SGHDT and CDR2 as YYEEEE. The V gene end was trimmed by 3 bases and the J gene end by 0 bases; junction bases not matched to a gene: 14.

This clonotype was detected only a few times. The chain is built from TRBV24-1 and TRBJ2-1; D is tentatively TRBD1 or TRBD2 (5 bases each). The V gene's germline CDR1 is KGHDR and CDR2 SFDVKD. CDR3 length: 17 amino acids. Trimming took off 4 bases at V and 7 bases at J, with 22 bases between the two ends. DNA for the CDR3: TGTGCCACCAGTGAACCTCCCGGGACCGGCGGCTTGAATGAGCAGTTCTTC. It codes for CATSEPPGTGGLNEQFF.

This clonotype was seen repeatedly, ten times or more. The rearrangement uses TRBV7-9 and TRBJ2-5; D unclear. This CDR3 contains 13 residues. V shed 5 bases and J shed 5 bases, with 12 bases lying between them. The germline gives CDR1 SEHNR, CDR2 FQNEAQ (reference sequence). Here the CDR3 DNA reads TGTGCCAGCAGCCTTGACCTCGTGGAGACCCAGTACTTC. Translated: CASSLDLVETQYF.

The sample holds a few counts of this clonotype. CDR3 sequence: CASSPGNEAFF. In DNA form, the CDR3 reads TGTGCCAGCTCACCAGGGAATGAAGCTTTCTTT. The V call is TRBV18, the J call TRBJ1-1; D is undetermined. V lost 2 bases and J lost 7, with 5 bases in between. There are 11 residues in the CDR3. The germline V gene encodes CDR1 KGHSH and CDR2 LQKENI.

V and J are TRBV20-1 and TRBJ1-6; a possible D gene is TRBD1 (5 bases). V was shortened by 0 bases and J by 8 bases, with 11 bases between the two germline ends. Germline loops: CDR1 DFQATT, CDR2 SNEGSKA (reference sequence). This CDR3 is 14 amino acids long. The CDR3 DNA is TGCAGTGCTAGAGAAGGGGCAAGGGATTCACCCCTCCACTTT. Amino acid sequence: CSAREGARDSPLHF.

The CDR3 DNA is TGTGCCAGCAGCTTGGGGGGGGTAAATTCCTACGAGCAGTACTTC. Protein sequence: CASSLGGVNSYEQYF. The rearrangement uses TRBV5-4 and TRBJ2-7, with a possible D match to TRBD2 (6 bases). The germline CDR1 and CDR2 sequences are SGHNT and YYREEE (reference sequence). CDR3 length: 15 residues. The germline V and J ends were trimmed by 0 bases and 1 base, with 11 bases remaining between them.

The chain couples TRBV7-3 to TRBJ2-7; 8 bases agree with TRBD1. The CDR3 is made up of 15 amino acids. After removal of 4 bases from V and 3 bases from J, the junction contained 8 bases not matched to a gene. Germline values: CDR1 SGHTA, CDR2 FQGTGA. This chain's CDR3 is CASSSHSTGDYEQYF. DNA for the CDR3: TGTGCCAGCAGCTCGCACTCGACAGGGGACTACGAGCAGTACTTC.

This clonotype was seen more than once but under ten times. The J gene is TRBJ2-5, the V gene TRBV24-1; 7 bases line up with TRBD1. This CDR3 has 17 residues. Germline CDR1 KGHDR, CDR2 SFDVKD. With V trimmed by 4 bases and J by 0 bases, 10 bases remained unmatched. CDR3 protein: CATSDRRQGAYQETQYF. CDR3 DNA: TGTGCCACCAGTGACCGCAGACAGGGCGCCTACCAAGAGACCCAGTACTTC.

This clonotype showed up just a few times. J is TRBJ2-6 and V is TRBV15; 10 bases agree with TRBD1. V lost 5 bases to trimming and J lost 3 bases; unmatched junction nucleotides: 7. The length of the CDR3 is 17 residues. Per the germline V gene, CDR1 is LNHNV and CDR2 is YYDKDF (reference sequence). The CDR3 loop is CATSGRQGASGANVLTF. The CDR3 region has the DNA TGTGCCACCAGCGGTCGACAGGGGGCCAGTGGGGCCAACGTCCTGACTTTC.

The sample holds many counts of this clonotype. This CDR3 is CASTGSVNTEAFF. The CDR3 DNA reads TGTGCCAGCACAGGGTCTGTGAACACTGAAGCTTTCTTT. The chain combines TRBV12-3 or TRBV12-4 with TRBJ1-1, with a tentative D call TRBD1 (5 bases). The V gene lost 7 bases and the J gene lost 0 bases, with 9 bases spanning the gap. The CDR3 has 13 residues.

The sample holds a few counts of this clonotype. The J gene is TRBJ2-7, the V gene TRBV25-1, with D perhaps TRBD1 (6 bases). The germline gives CDR1 MGHDK, CDR2 SYGVNS. This CDR3 has 14 residues. Trimming removed 1 base from V and 0 bases from J, with 7 bases in between. The CDR3 sequence is CASSESDSSYEQYF. In DNA form, the CDR3 reads TGTGCCAGCAGTGAATCGGACAGCTCCTACGAGCAGTACTTC.

This clonotype turned up a few times. CDR3 sequence reads: CASSLMSAYSNQPQHF. The DNA for the CDR3 is TGTGCCAGCAGTTTGATGTCAGCTTATAGCAATCAGCCCCAGCATTTT. J is TRBJ1-5 and V is TRBV12-3 or TRBV12-4; D is unclear. CDR3 size: 16 residues. V dropped 3 bases and J dropped 0 bases, with 12 bases sitting between them.

The chain uses TRBV12-3 or TRBV12-4 and TRBJ1-6, with TRBD1 matching over 7 bases. This CDR3 has 14 amino acids. Trimming removed 5 bases from V and 10 bases from J; junction bases left unmatched: 8. CDR3 region: CASSLEGARSPLHF. The CDR3 region has the DNA TGTGCCAGCAGTCTAGAGGGGGCACGGTCACCCCTCCACTTT.

This clonotype has just a few counts. The chain recombines TRBV15 with TRBJ1-2; TRBD1 matches at 7 bases. Germline trimming cut 0 bases from V and 8 bases from J; bases unmatched to any gene: 12. Germline V gives CDR1 LNHNV, CDR2 YYDKDF (reference sequence). The CDR3 length is 16 residues. Here the CDR3 reads CATSRDRDSRFTGYTF. CDR3 sequence (DNA): TGTGCCACCAGCAGAGATCGGGACAGCCGCTTTACCGGCTACACCTTC.

This clonotype was seen more than once but under ten times. The chain joins TRBV7-2 to TRBJ2-3, with D tentatively TRBD2 (5 bases). V was cut by 0 bases and J by 4 bases, with 8 bases left in between. Germline V gives CDR1 SGHTA, CDR2 FQGNSA. The CDR3 covers 14 residues. The DNA for the CDR3 is TGTGCCAGCAGCTTAGCCCTAGCTGCAGATACGCAGTATTTT. Amino acids: CASSLALAADTQYF.

The chain links TRBV7-6 to TRBJ2-5; no firm D call. The CDR3 is made up of 13 amino acids. Germline values: CDR1 SGHVS, CDR2 FNYEAQ. Trimming removed 6 bases from V and 5 bases from J, with 13 bases in between. The CDR3 region is CASSYSLSETQYF. DNA of the CDR3: TGTGCCAGCAGTTACAGCCTTTCGGAGACCCAGTACTTC.

This clonotype turned up a few times. The J gene is TRBJ2-1, the V gene TRBV5-1, with a weak D call TRBD1 (5 bases). V lost 1 base and J lost 6, with 14 bases in between. In germline, CDR1 is SGHRS, CDR2 YFSETQ. The CDR3 is made up of 15 amino acids. CDR3 sequence (DNA): TGCGCCAGCAGCTTGTTACAGGCTGGTGGCAATGAGCAGTTCTTC. Its protein product is CASSLLQAGGNEQFF. The full variable domain, its missing parts supplied by reference TRBV5-1 and TRBJ2-1, is KAGVTQTPRYLIKTRGQQVTLSCSPISGHRSVSWYQQTPGQGLQFLFEYFSETQRNKGNFPGRFSGRQFSNSRSEMNVSTLELGDSALYLCASSLLQAGGNEQFFGPGTRLTVL.

This clonotype was found many times. This rearrangement joins TRBV14 to TRBJ2-4; D gene unclear. The CDR3 runs to 13 residues. Deletions cut 1 base from V and 7 bases from J, with 8 bases between. Looked up from germline, CDR1 is SGHDN and CDR2 is FVKESK. The CDR3 region is CASSQAPGNIQYF. The CDR3 DNA reads as TGTGCCAGCAGCCAAGCACCTGGGAACATTCAGTACTTC.

The CDR3 nucleotides are TGCGCCAGCACTCCTTCCAGGGGGGAGAATGGCTACACCTTC. Protein sequence: CASTPSRGENGYTF. V is TRBV5-1 and J is TRBJ1-2, with 7 bases lining up with TRBD1. The CDR3 length is 14 residues. V lost 6 bases, J lost 6 bases, and 11 bases stayed unmatched. Germline CDR1 reads SGHRS; CDR2 reads YFSETQ.

The chain links TRBV19 to TRBJ1-4, with TRBD1 matching over 7 bases. V was pared by 9 bases and J by 8 bases, with 12 bases of the junction left unmatched. Germline loops: CDR1 LNHDA, CDR2 SQIVND (reference sequence). This CDR3 comprises 14 residues. CDR3 sequence (DNA): TGTGCCAGCCGTAACAGGGGCGTCAACGAAAAACTGTTTTTT. Translating gives CASRNRGVNEKLFF.

This clonotype turned up a few times. J is TRBJ2-3 and V is TRBV7-9; TRBD2 might be the D (5 bases). The CDR3 has 14 amino acids. CDR1 and CDR2 (germline): SEHNR, FQNEAQ (reference sequence). V dropped 7 bases and J dropped 0 bases, with 11 bases sitting between them. The CDR3 here is CASKSERSTDTQYF. The CDR3 region has the DNA TGTGCCAGCAAGTCGGAGCGGAGCACAGATACGCAGTATTTT.

This clonotype was found many times. The chain employs TRBV20-1 and TRBJ2-7; 7 nucleotides line up with TRBD2. CDR1 DFQATT and CDR2 SNEGSKA come from the germline V gene (reference sequence). This CDR3 is 12 amino acids long. V lost 6 bases to trimming and J lost 6 bases; unmatched junction nucleotides: 8. Here the CDR3 DNA reads TGCAGTGCCGGAGGCGGGGGACGCGAGCAGTACTTC. Translated, it gives CSAGGGGREQYF.

This clonotype showed up many times. V is TRBV12-3 or TRBV12-4 and J is TRBJ2-5; D is possibly TRBD2 (6 bases). Trimming removed 5 bases at V and 2 bases at J, with 12 bases between. The CDR3 runs 14 residues. The CDR3 here is CASSGGLTQETQYF. The CDR3, as DNA: TGTGCCAGCAGTGGGGGACTCACACAAGAGACCCAGTACTTC.

In this sample, this clonotype turned up a few times. The V call is TRBV2, the J call TRBJ2-2; tentatively, D is TRBD1 (5 bases). The CDR3 contains 15 residues. From germline, CDR1 is SNHLY and CDR2 FYNNEI. Trimming took 7 bases from V and 5 from J, leaving 17 bases between them. CDR3 residues: CASKQEAGWTGELFF. DNA for the CDR3: TGTGCCAGCAAACAGGAAGCCGGTTGGACCGGGGAGCTGTTTTTT. Variable domain in full (rest from reference TRBV2 and TRBJ2-2): EPEVTQTPSHQVTQMGQEVILRCVPISNHLYFYWYRQILGQKVEFLVSFYNNEISEKSEIFDDQFSVERPDGSNFTLKIRSTKLEDSAMYFCASKQEAGWTGELFFGEGSRLTVL.

This clonotype turned up a few times. V gene TRBV11-2 combines with J gene TRBJ2-1, with TRBD2 matching over 13 bases. The CDR3 runs 17 residues. Trimming at V came to 6 bases and at J to 4 bases, leaving 9 bases not matched to a gene. Germline V gene data show CDR1 as SGHAT and CDR2 as FQNNGV. CDR3 in amino acids: CASSRTSGRGSYNEQFF. As DNA, the CDR3 is TGTGCCAGCAGTCGGACTAGCGGGAGAGGAAGTTACAATGAGCAGTTCTTC.

This clonotype was seen repeatedly, ten times or more. This chain links TRBV5-1 with TRBJ2-2, with TRBD1 matching 7 bases. V shed 4 bases and J 2 bases; nucleotides not matched to a gene: 20. The germline V gene has CDR1 SGHRS and CDR2 YFSETQ. The CDR3 is 20 amino acids. The CDR3 coding sequence is TGCGCCAGCAGCCCACCGGGACAGCTCAACCTGGCGATAAACACCGGGGAGCTGTTTTTT. Translated: CASSPPGQLNLAINTGELFF.

This clonotype was seen a handful of times. This rearrangement joins TRBV6-1 to TRBJ2-3; D gene unclear. Germline CDR1 and CDR2: MNHNS and SASEGT. The germline V and J ends were trimmed by 7 bases and 5 bases, with 16 bases remaining between them. The CDR3 is 14 amino acids. CDR3 in amino acids: CASKKNIPRDTQYF. The CDR3 DNA sequence: TGTGCCAGCAAAAAAAACATCCCGCGAGATACGCAGTATTTT.

This clonotype was counted only a few times. V gene TRBV7-9 combines with J gene TRBJ2-7, with 9 positions matching TRBD1. The CDR3 spans 13 residues. CDR1 SEHNR and CDR2 FQNEAQ come from the germline V gene (reference sequence). J lost 11 bases, V lost 1 base, and 6 bases had no gene match. DNA for the CDR3: TGTGCCAGCAGCTTAGGGGGGACAGGGAGTGAGTACTTC. This sequence encodes CASSLGGTGSEYF.

This clonotype appeared many times. CDR3 sequence (DNA): TGTGCCAGCAGCTTAGTAGGACTAGATCTTTCTGGGGCCAACGTCCTGACTTTC. The encoded protein is CASSLVGLDLSGANVLTF. This rearrangement joins TRBV7-8 to TRBJ2-6, with 7 bases lining up with TRBD2. The CDR3 has 18 residues. The junction had 7 bases not matched to a gene; V was cut back by 1 base and J by 1 base. The V gene's germline CDR1 is SGHVS and CDR2 FQNEAQ.